This record looks at one T cell receptor beta chain sequence and its context. The data derive from a study of blood T cell repertoires in COVID-19. Repertoires were generated with immunoSEQ multiplex PCR, while TCRdb's copy carries only in-frame clones and drops some. This sample has 23,000 or so clones, with about four fifths found just once. Trimming shortened V by 8 bases and J by 4 bases, and 18 bases separated the two germline ends. Looked up from germline, CDR1 is SNHLY and CDR2 is FYNNEI. The CDR3 has 14 amino acids. The specimen sequenced was peripheral blood. The receptor's source is a human donor in a cohort sampled during active COVID-19. V usage is TRBV2 and J usage is TRBJ2-7; possibly TRBD1 for D (6 bases). The CDR3 here is CASLKGTPAYEQYF. As DNA, the CDR3 is TGTGCCAGCCTTAAGGGGACACCCGCGTACGAGCAGTACTTC.